The following is a T cell receptor beta chain sequence with its context. Its target is unknown. It was with 60 Vbeta and 13 Jbeta primers that the PCR ran. The data were produced by immunoSEQ multiplex PCR, yet TCRdb's version contains in-frame clones alone and is incomplete. Among 75,000 to 100,000 clones listed, 7.5% to 8.5% were seen once. Healthy bone marrow donors made up the donors. This record comes from a study of cytomegalovirus exposure and HLA in healthy donors. Points from the study as a whole: Immune exposure information comprised only CMV serostatus. Later examination showed HLA-associated TCR beta chains had greater clonal expansion than equally common others.

Between the trimmed V and J ends, which lost 4 bases and 8 bases, there was a span of 11 bases. Looked up from germline, CDR1 is SNHLY and CDR2 is FYNNEI. The CDR3 length is 12 residues. This sequence was found in a man between 50 and 59 years old in good health and CMV-seronegative. This chain joins TRBV2 and TRBJ1-2; D gene uncertain. Material: PBMCs. Here the CDR3 DNA reads TGTGCCAGCAGTGGCTTTAGAGGGGGCTACACCTTC. Translation gives CASSGFRGGYTF.